This entry features one T cell receptor (beta chain) sequence. Source study methods: Reference gene primer amplification in the assay estimated nucleated cell counts. Assay used: immunoSEQ multiplex PCR; TCRdb lists only in-frame clones, some missing. V and J calls and clone size are those listed in that table; D and trimming were worked out from the DNA. The data show around 240,000 clones, with around 88% seen just once and over 3% held by the top ten. The CDR3 runs 15 residues. Germline lookup yields CDR1 SGHRS and CDR2 YFSETQ. V lost 0 bases, J lost 1 base, and 10 bases lay in between. This sample stems from a study of blood T cell repertoires in COVID-19. Study details: Researchers got acute and convalescent COVID-19 samples from the United States, Italy and Spain. Sample material is recorded as cDNA or gDNA derived from T cells, B-cell-depleted T cells, or PBMCs.

The material sequenced was peripheral blood. This chain connects TRBV5-1 to TRBJ1-2, with unresolved D. The receptor was derived from a young woman who had recovered from COVID-19. The CDR3 reads CASSLETRSNYGYTF. The CDR3 DNA follows: TGCGCCAGCAGCTTGGAAACTCGGAGTAACTATGGCTACACCTTC.